This is a list of T cell receptor beta chains from one sample in a study of blood T cell repertoires in COVID-19. Sequenced by immunoSEQ multiplex PCR; TCRdb stores in-frame clones only, minus some. Of more than 95,000 clones in the sample, approximately 74% were seen once. Sequenced input: peripheral blood. The origin of the receptors is a man in his sixties with acute or convalescent COVID-19. Both conserved end residues are part of each CDR3. The D gene is left open where the match is weak. The size entry is marked missing in some rows and otherwise reads once, few, many or a size class.

>.|.|TRBV10-1|TRBJ2-3
CASSESRVAEADTQYF
TGCGCCAGCAGTGAGTCACGAGTTGCGGAGGCAGATACGCAGTATTTT
>TRBD2|.|TRBV3-1/TRBV3-2|TRBJ2-1
CASSQPGTWTSGRHEQFF
TGTGCCAGCAGCCAGCCCGGGACCTGGACTAGCGGGAGACATGAGCAGTTCTTC
>TRBD1|.|TRBV5-8|TRBJ2-5
CASSPGTASTKETQYF
TGTGCCAGCAGCCCGGGGACAGCCTCGACAAAAGAGACCCAGTACTTC
>TRBD2|.|TRBV19|TRBJ2-3
CASALAGARLF
TGTGCCAGTGCCCTAGCGGGGGCCCGCCTTTTT
>.|few|TRBV6-1|TRBJ2-7
CASREGTGLGEQYF
TGTGCCAGCAGGGAAGGGACTGGGCTAGGCGAGCAGTACTTC
>.|.|TRBV9|TRBJ1-2
CASSRDGDHYGYTF
TGTGCCAGCAGCCGAGACGGGGATCACTATGGCTACACCTTC
>TRBD2|few|TRBV7-2|TRBJ2-7
CASSLLAGGQYEQYF
TGTGCCAGCAGCTTACTAGCGGGGGGGCAGTACGAGCAGTACTTC
>.|.|TRBV6-5|TRBJ1-5
CASIAGGGLEPQHF
TGTGCCAGCATAGCCGGGGGGGGGCTGGAGCCCCAGCATTTT
>TRBD2|once|TRBV12-5|TRBJ2-1
CASGLVLTSGGSVEQFF
TGTGCTAGTGGTTTGGTACTCACTAGCGGGGGATCGGTCGAGCAGTTCTTC
>TRBD1|.|TRBV5-1|TRBJ1-1
CASSLVVGTDYTEAFF
TGCGCCAGCAGCTTGGTTGTCGGGACAGACTACACTGAAGCTTTCTTT
>.|few|TRBV7-9|TRBJ2-7
CASSSPGMPYEQYF
TGTGCCAGCAGCTCACCCGGGATGCCCTACGAGCAGTACTTC
>.|.|TRBV30|TRBJ1-2
CAWKVGPRDGYTF
TGTGCCTGGAAGGTCGGGCCGAGGGATGGCTACACCTTC
>.|.|TRBV9|TRBJ2-5
CASSDRSGDETQYF
TGTGCCAGCAGCGACCGATCCGGAGATGAGACCCAGTACTTC
>.|.|TRBV10-1|TRBJ1-1
CASSDPGLNTEAFF
TGCGCCAGCAGTGACCCAGGGCTGAACACTGAAGCTTTCTTT